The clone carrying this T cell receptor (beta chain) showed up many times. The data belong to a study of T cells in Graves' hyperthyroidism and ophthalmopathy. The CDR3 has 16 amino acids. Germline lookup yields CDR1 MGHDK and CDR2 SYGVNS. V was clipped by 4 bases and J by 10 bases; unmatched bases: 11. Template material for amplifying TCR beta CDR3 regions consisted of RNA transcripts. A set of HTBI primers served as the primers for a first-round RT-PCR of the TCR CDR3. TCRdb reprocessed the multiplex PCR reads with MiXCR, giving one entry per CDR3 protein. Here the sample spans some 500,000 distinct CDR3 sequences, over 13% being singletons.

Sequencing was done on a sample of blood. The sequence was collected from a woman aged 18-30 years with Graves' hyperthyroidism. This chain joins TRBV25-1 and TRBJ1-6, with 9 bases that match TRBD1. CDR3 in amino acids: CASSVPRTGVGSPLHF. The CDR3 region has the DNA TGTGCCAGCAGTGTCCCCCGGACAGGGGTAGGCTCACCCCTCCACTTT.